The next 7 T cell receptor beta chains were all read from a single sample in a study of T cell changes during pregnancy in multiple sclerosis. The table came from immunoSEQ multiplex PCR; TCRdb's copy has only in-frame clones and leaves some out. The data contain approximately 23,000 clones, about 89% of them singletons. The material sequenced was CD8+ T cells from peripheral blood mononuclear cells, taken in the first trimester of pregnancy. The receptor source for this set is a female donor with multiple sclerosis, enrolled in a pregnancy study.

This chain connects TRBV18 to TRBJ2-7, with 8 bases lining up with TRBD1. The CDR3 has 15 residues. Germline CDR1 is KGHSH and CDR2 is LQKENI. V shed 2 bases, J shed 4 bases, and the junction held 7 bases outside the gene matches. The CDR3 DNA reads as TGTGCCAGCTCACCAGCGACAGGGGACGGGTACGAGCAGTACTTC. This sequence encodes CASSPATGDGYEQYF.

V and J are TRBV6-1 and TRBJ2-1; D is possibly TRBD2 (6 bases). Trimming cost V 4 bases and J 4 bases, with 14 bases left between them. Looked up from germline, CDR1 is MNHNS and CDR2 is SASEGT. The CDR3 sequence is 15 residues long. This CDR3 reads CASSGWEDGYNEQFF. CDR3 coding DNA: TGTGCCAGCAGTGGTTGGGAGGACGGGTACAATGAGCAGTTCTTC.

This rearrangement joins TRBV14 to TRBJ2-5; tentatively, D is TRBD2 (6 bases). The CDR3 sequence is 15 residues long. Germline loops: CDR1 SGHDN, CDR2 FVKESK. Trimming removed 4 bases at V and 1 base at J, with 13 bases between. CDR3 loop: CASSPGEAVQETQYF. As DNA, the CDR3 is TGTGCCAGCAGCCCGGGGGAGGCAGTCCAAGAGACCCAGTACTTC.

V usage is TRBV19 and J usage is TRBJ2-3, with D perhaps matching TRBD2 (6 bases). Germline V CDR1 and CDR2: LNHDA, SQIVND (reference sequence). The CDR3 covers 17 residues. Trimming left V 5 bases short and J 1 base short, with 19 bases between. The CDR3 sequence: CASSSHPGVRRTDTQYF. The CDR3 DNA follows: TGTGCCAGTAGTTCTCACCCGGGAGTTAGGCGCACAGATACGCAGTATTTT.

The chain joins TRBV7-9 to TRBJ2-1; 11 nucleotides agree with TRBD1. The germline V gene encodes CDR1 SEHNR and CDR2 FQNEAQ (reference sequence). The CDR3 totals 14 residues. Trimming took 2 bases from V and 7 from J; bases not matched to a gene: 1. The CDR3 DNA sequence: TGTGCCAGCAGCTTAAGGGACAGGGGGAATGAGCAGTTCTTC. Amino acid sequence: CASSLRDRGNEQFF.

V usage is TRBV4-1 and J usage is TRBJ2-1; TRBD1 is a possible D gene (5 bases). This CDR3 spans 14 amino acids. Germline assignment: CDR1 MGHRA and CDR2 YSYEKL. V lost 0 bases and J 9 bases, leaving 12 bases between the germline ends. Here the CDR3 reads CASSQDQGLGEQFF. CDR3 nucleotide sequence: TGCGCCAGCAGCCAAGACCAGGGCTTAGGTGAGCAGTTCTTC.

This clone has a single count. The chain employs TRBV25-1 and TRBJ2-7, with D perhaps matching TRBD2 (5 bases). In germline, CDR1 is MGHDK, CDR2 SYGVNS. CDR3 length equals 15 residues. With 3 bases removed from V and 0 bases from J, the gap between germline ends came to 12 bases. The CDR3 is CASSDPSSYSYEQYF. CDR3 nucleotides: TGTGCCAGCAGTGACCCTAGCTCTTACTCCTACGAGCAGTACTTC.